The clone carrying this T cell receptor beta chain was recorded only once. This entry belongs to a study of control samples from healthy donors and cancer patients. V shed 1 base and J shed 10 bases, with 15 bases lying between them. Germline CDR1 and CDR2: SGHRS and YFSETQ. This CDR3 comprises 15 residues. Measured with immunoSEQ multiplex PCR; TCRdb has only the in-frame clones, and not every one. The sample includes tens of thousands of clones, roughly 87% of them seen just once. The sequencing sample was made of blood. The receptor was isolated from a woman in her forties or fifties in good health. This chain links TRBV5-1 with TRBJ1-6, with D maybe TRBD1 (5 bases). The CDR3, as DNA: TGCGCCAGCAGCTTGTCGGGCAGGGCTGAGTCACCCCTCCACTTT. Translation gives CASSLSGRAESPLHF.